The 5 T cell receptor beta chains listed next were all sequenced from one sample in a study of cytomegalovirus exposure and HLA in healthy donors. The PCR made use of 60 Vbeta and 13 Jbeta primers. Assay: immunoSEQ multiplex PCR; the TCRdb copy retains only in-frame clones and omits some. This sample has more than 100,000 clones; approximately 80% occur once, and the top ten carry approximately 0.22%. Sequenced sample: PBMCs. These receptors came from a man aged 45-60 years in good health and CMV-seronegative.

The rearrangement joins TRBV27 to TRBJ1-1; tentative D call: TRBD1 (5 bases). The CDR3 length is 15 residues. V lost 3 bases to trimming and J lost 3 bases, with 14 bases between them. Germline V CDR1 and CDR2: MNHEY, SMNVEV (reference sequence). The CDR3 region is CASSFARVIDTEAFF. The CDR3 DNA is TGTGCCAGCAGTTTTGCCAGGGTCATTGACACTGAAGCTTTCTTT.

V gene TRBV19 combines with J gene TRBJ1-6; D gene unclear. This CDR3 has 11 residues. Trimming pared 11 bases from V and 8 bases from J, leaving 10 bases between. CDR1 and CDR2 (germline): LNHDA, SQIVND (reference sequence). The CDR3 protein is CAAGGHSPLHF. The CDR3 region has the DNA TGTGCCGCAGGAGGGCATTCACCCCTCCACTTT.

This clone has just a few counts. The rearrangement links TRBV7-9 to TRBJ2-3, with 10 bases matching TRBD2. The CDR3 runs 18 residues. CDR1 and CDR2 from the germline V gene are SEHNR and FQNEAQ (reference sequence). The junction had 12 bases not matched to a gene; V was cut back by 1 base and J by 5 bases. For the CDR3, the DNA is TGTGCCAGCAGCTTAGTGAAACTAGCGGGATCTTTGGAAGATACGCAGTATTTT. Amino acids: CASSLVKLAGSLEDTQYF.

The V call is TRBV28, the J call TRBJ2-1; TRBD2 matches at 10 bases. CDR3 length: 15 residues. J was trimmed by 4 bases and V by 4 bases; bases with no gene match: 4. Germline loops: CDR1 MDHEN, CDR2 SYDVKM. The CDR3 loop is CASSSGLAVYNEQFF. CDR3 DNA: TGTGCCAGCAGTTCAGGACTAGCGGTTTACAATGAGCAGTTCTTC.

This clone was detected once. This chain links TRBV4-3 with TRBJ2-3; tentatively, D is TRBD2 (6 bases). Trimming removed 4 bases at V and 6 bases at J, with 17 bases between. This CDR3 spans 15 amino acids. Germline V gene sequence: CDR1 LGHNA, CDR2 YSLEER. This CDR3 is CASSRIAEAFDTQYF. The DNA for the CDR3 is TGCGCCAGCAGCCGGATAGCGGAAGCTTTCGATACGCAGTATTTT.